The clone carrying this T cell receptor (beta chain) was observed a few times. TCRdb passed the 5' RACE reads through MiXCR, listing each CDR3 protein once. The sample shows about 96,000 distinct CDR3 sequences, approximately 15% of them seen only once. Trimming took 3 bases from V and 0 from J, leaving 7 bases between them. The germline gives CDR1 SGHTA, CDR2 FQGNSA. This CDR3 comprises 14 residues. The source of the sample is a study of T cells of healthy individuals. This sequence originates from a human donor in good health. This chain joins TRBV7-2 and TRBJ2-3; D remains ambiguous. DNA of the CDR3: TGTGCCAGCAGCTTTGGCTGGAGCACAGATACGCAGTATTTT. Amino acid sequence: CASSFGWSTDTQYF.